This T cell receptor beta chain was obtained from a study of memory CD4+ T cells and cytomegalovirus serostatus. Between the trimmed V and J ends, which lost 0 bases and 6 bases, there was a span of 13 bases. There are 15 residues in the CDR3. The V gene's germline CDR1 is SGDLS and CDR2 YYNGEE. The sort gate was single viable CD3+CD4+CD8-CD45RO+ cells for memory CD4+ T cells. Clones were sequenced by immunoSEQ multiplex PCR, and TCRdb holds only the in-frame ones, with some missing. The data show about 59,000 clones, with around three quarters seen just once and less than 0.6% held by the top ten. Sequencing was performed on memory CD4+ T cells from blood. The V call is TRBV9, the J call TRBJ1-3; D may be TRBD1 (6 bases). The sequence was obtained from an adult in good health and CMV-seronegative. Some clones in this sample may be carry-over from other donors' samples. For the CDR3, the DNA is TGTGCCAGCAGCGTAGGAACTCAGGGGATAAACACCATATATTTT. Translating gives CASSVGTQGINTIYF.